A selection of T cell receptor beta chains follows, all from one sample in a study of blood T cells in healthy people across ages. TCRdb reprocessed the 5' RACE reads via MiXCR and lists one record per CDR3 protein. This table has roughly 700,000 distinct CDR3 sequences, 32% appearing once. The sequencing sample was made of blood. The receptor set was obtained from a woman of 80 years or more in good health. Each CDR3 is given with its conserved first and last residue. Fields, in order: clone size, V gene, J gene, D gene, CDR3 DNA, CDR3 protein. D genes are given only for firm matches. Clone size is given for some rows only: seen once, a few or many times, or a class if the clone is expanded.

few	TRBV15	TRBJ2-2	.	TGTGCCACCAGCATCGGACGGGGGGCGGGCACCGGGGAGCGGTTTTTT	CATSIGRGAGTGERFF
.	TRBV27	TRBJ1-1	TRBD1	TGTGCCAGCAGTCCACGGGGCGGGGACAGGGGGGACACTGAAGCTTTCTTT	CASSPRGGDRGDTEAFF
many	TRBV20-1	TRBJ2-1	TRBD2	TGCAGTGCTAGATTGGCGGGGGGCCAAATCGACAATGAGCAGTTCTTC	CSARLAGGQIDNEQFF
many	TRBV7-2	TRBJ2-1	.	TGTGCCAGCAGTGGGGGGGGCCTCTACAATGAGCAGTTCTTC	CASSGGGLYNEQFF
.	TRBV6-5	TRBJ1-1	TRBD1	TGTGCCAGCAGTTACTCGACATTCAGGACAGGGACCATGAACACTGAAGCTTTCTTT	CASSYSTFRTGTMNTEAFF
.	TRBV5-1	TRBJ1-4	TRBD1	TGCGCCAGCAGCTTGGCCCGAGGACAGGGTGGCGAAAAACTGTTTTTT	CASSLARGQGGEKLFF
many	TRBV20-1	TRBJ1-1	.	TGCAGTGCTAGAGACTCACCGACGGGAGTTAACACTGAAGCTTTCTTT	CSARDSPTGVNTEAFF
many	TRBV5-1	TRBJ2-7	TRBD2	TGCGCCAGCAGCTCCGGACTAGCGGGGGGCCTGAGCTCCTACGAGCAGTACTTC	CASSSGLAGGLSSYEQYF
many	TRBV27	TRBJ2-7	TRBD1	TGTGCCAGCAGTTCCCGGGACAGGGCCTCCTACGAGCAGTACTTC	CASSSRDRASYEQYF
.	TRBV7-9	TRBJ1-2	.	TGTGCCGGCAGCTTGTGGAGGGCCAACTATGGCTACACCTTC	CAGSLWRANYGYTF
.	TRBV15	TRBJ2-3	TRBD1	TGTGCCGCCAGCAGGGGACAGCACACAGATACGCAGTATTTT	CAASRGQHTDTQYF
many	TRBV5-1	TRBJ2-1	TRBD2	TGCGCCAGCAGCTTGGGTAGCGGGGGGGCAGGCGTCCATGAGCAGTTCTTC	CASSLGSGGAGVHEQFF
.	TRBV7-2	TRBJ2-4	TRBD2	TGTGCCAGCAGTGGAGGGACTAGCGGGGGCAGGAACATTCAGTACTTC	CASSGGTSGGRNIQYF
.	TRBV5-8	TRBJ2-1	TRBD2	TGTGCCAGCAGCAAGGGACTAGCTGTCTACAATGAGCAGTTCTTC	CASSKGLAVYNEQFF
.	TRBV24-1	TRBJ2-2	TRBD1	TGTGCCACCAGTGATGTGGGACAGGGGAACACCGGGGAGCTGTTTTTT	CATSDVGQGNTGELFF
many	TRBV20-1	TRBJ2-1	TRBD2	TGCAGTGCTAGAGATCGTATCGGGGGGGGTGAGCAGTTCTTC	CSARDRIGGGEQFF
many	TRBV11-2	TRBJ2-7	TRBD1	TGTGCCAGCACCCCGGACAGGGGCTACGAGCAGTACTTC	CASTPDRGYEQYF
many	TRBV12-3/TRBV12-4	TRBJ2-5	TRBD2	TGTGCCAGCAGTTTTTTTACGCTAGCGGAAGAGACCCAGTACTTC	CASSFFTLAEETQYF
.	TRBV7-9	TRBJ1-2	.	TGTGCCAGCAGCTCAGATCGGGGGCTGGGGGGCTACACCTTC	CASSSDRGLGGYTF
few	TRBV4-3	TRBJ1-1	.	TGCGCCAGCAGCCAGTCGGGACGGATGAACACTGAAGCTTTCTTT	CASSQSGRMNTEAFF
.	TRBV27	TRBJ2-6	.	TGTGCCAGCAGTTTTTTAGGAAACTCTGGGGCCAACGTCCTGACTTTC	CASSFLGNSGANVLTF
.	TRBV6-2/TRBV6-3	TRBJ1-1	.	TGTGCCAGCAGTTACTCGACAGACACTGAAGCTTTCTTT	CASSYSTDTEAFF
.	TRBV6-2/TRBV6-3	TRBJ1-5	.	TGTGCCAGCAGCCCTCCGGACGGGTATCAGCCCCAGCATTTT	CASSPPDGYQPQHF
few	TRBV30	TRBJ2-3	.	TGTGCCTGGAATGGCCGGACGACAGATACGCAGTATTTT	CAWNGRTTDTQYF
.	TRBV20-1	TRBJ1-5	.	TGCAGTGCTACTAGCCAGGGGAGGTTTATTCAGCCCCAGCATTTT	CSATSQGRFIQPQHF
.	TRBV20-1	TRBJ1-2	.	TGCAGTGCTAGTCATGTGCGGGGGAACTATGGCTACACCTTC	CSASHVRGNYGYTF
.	TRBV29-1	TRBJ1-1	TRBD1	TGCAGCGTTGAAGGGGGACAGGGGACTGAAGCTTTCTTT	CSVEGGQGTEAFF
.	TRBV7-9	TRBJ2-1	.	TGTGCCAGCAGACGGGACACCCACAATGAGCAGTTCTTC	CASRRDTHNEQFF
many	TRBV5-1	TRBJ1-2	TRBD1	TGCGCCAGCACCCTCGTAGGACAGGGAAACTATGGCTACACCTTC	CASTLVGQGNYGYTF
many	TRBV5-1	TRBJ2-1	.	TGCGCCAGCAGCCGGGACGGCAGGGGCCACAATGAGCAGTTCTTC	CASSRDGRGHNEQFF
many	TRBV9	TRBJ1-2	.	TGTGCCAGCAGCTTAAACCAATATGGCTACACCTTC	CASSLNQYGYTF
many	TRBV5-1	TRBJ2-3	TRBD2	TGCGCCAGCAGTCTTAGCGGGGCCCGCACAGATACGCAGTATTTT	CASSLSGARTDTQYF
.	TRBV10-3	TRBJ1-4	TRBD1	TGTGCCATCAGCCGGGACAGGGTGATAGAAAAACTGTTTTTT	CAISRDRVIEKLFF
many	TRBV4-2	TRBJ2-3	TRBD2	TGTTCCAGCAGCCAAGATGCGGCTAGCGGCTACACAGATACGCAGTATTTT	CSSSQDAASGYTDTQYF
.	TRBV3-1	TRBJ2-2	.	TGTGCCAGCAGCCAAGGAGCAGGGAACACCGGGGAGCTGTTTTTT	CASSQGAGNTGELFF
many	TRBV10-2	TRBJ2-3	.	TGCGCCAGCTCCACTAGTTCTAGCACAGATACGCAGTATTTT	CASSTSSSTDTQYF
many	TRBV5-1	TRBJ1-5	.	TGCGCCAGCAGCTTGGGTGGCAGGACCAATCAGCCCCAGCATTTT	CASSLGGRTNQPQHF
few	TRBV20-1	TRBJ2-7	TRBD2	TGCAGTGCTACCAAACAGCGGGGGAACTACGAGCAGTACTTC	CSATKQRGNYEQYF
many	TRBV20-1	TRBJ2-5	.	TGCAGTGCTAGAGGACAGCGAGAGACCCAGTACTTC	CSARGQRETQYF
many	TRBV30	TRBJ2-7	.	TGTGCCTGGAGTGTCGGATTGAGGAGGTCCTACGAGCAGTACTTC	CAWSVGLRRSYEQYF
.	TRBV7-2	TRBJ2-1	TRBD1	TGTGCCAGCAACCTACAGGGACGTGACAGGGATGAGCAGTTCTTC	CASNLQGRDRDEQFF
few	TRBV7-9	TRBJ2-3	TRBD2	TGTGCCAGCAGCCGACAGCGGGGGGCGACAGATACGCAGTATTTT	CASSRQRGATDTQYF
.	TRBV2	TRBJ1-2	TRBD1	TGTGCCAGCATTCCGGGACAGGGGCGAAGTGGCTATGGCTACACCTTC	CASIPGQGRSGYGYTF
few	TRBV27	TRBJ2-3	.	TGTGCCAGCAGTTTGGATGCGGGGTGGGTAAAAGATACGCAGTATTTT	CASSLDAGWVKDTQYF
.	TRBV20-1	TRBJ2-3	.	TGCAGTGCTCCCGGGATGGCAGGGGTACCAGATACGCAGTATTTT	CSAPGMAGVPDTQYF
many	TRBV6-1	TRBJ1-2	.	TGTGCCAGCAGTGTAGTGGCAGGTCAAGGCTACACCTTC	CASSVVAGQGYTF
many	TRBV7-8	TRBJ1-4	.	TGTGCCAGCAGCTTATCGGGTGGGGGCTCTAATGAAAAACTGTTTTTT	CASSLSGGGSNEKLFF
.	TRBV28	TRBJ1-1	.	TGTGCCAGCAGTTTTCTTTTGGAAGCTTTCTTT	CASSFLLEAFF
many	TRBV6-5	TRBJ1-5	.	TGTGCCAGCAGCGGGAACGCGCGGAATCAGCCCCAGCATTTT	CASSGNARNQPQHF
.	TRBV20-1	TRBJ2-5	TRBD2	TGCAGTGCTAGACTGACGAGCGGGGGGCTCGAAGCGACCCAGTACTTC	CSARLTSGGLEATQYF
.	TRBV7-2	TRBJ2-1	TRBD2	TGTGCCAGCAGCTTTGGGACTAGCAATGAGCAGTTCTTC	CASSFGTSNEQFF
many	TRBV5-1	TRBJ1-5	.	TGCGCCAGCAGCGAAGACTATAGCAATCAGCCCCAGCATTTT	CASSEDYSNQPQHF
.	TRBV29-1	TRBJ1-1	TRBD1	TGCAGCGCCCACGGGACAGTGACCGGAAACACTGAAGCTTTCTTT	CSAHGTVTGNTEAFF
.	TRBV9	TRBJ2-5	TRBD1	TGTGCCAGCAGCGTATCAGGGGGCAGCGAGACCCAGTACTTC	CASSVSGGSETQYF
.	TRBV29-1	TRBJ2-7	TRBD2	TGCAGCGTGTGCCACGGGGGGGCCTACGAGCAGTACTTC	CSVCHGGAYEQYF